The entry below describes one T cell receptor (beta chain). Its antigen is still unknown. No base-level quality is on record; no much larger clone is a single base apart. Inclusive of the bounding cysteine and phenylalanine, the CDR3 is 15 residues long. Kept here is only the CDR3 DNA, which spans 45 bases and is read in frame from base 1. At the junction V is shortened by 2 bases and J by 2 bases; bases outside the gene matches: 6. CDR1 and CDR2 are drawn from the germline V gene (reference sequence): SGHAT, FQDESV. The pancreatic ductal adenocarcinoma patients who were selected had gone through surgery without receiving any neoadjuvant therapy. Immediately after surgery, resected tumor tissue was placed into ice-cold media, and part of the tissue was flash frozen for DNA and RNA. Using the DNeasy Blood and Tissue Kit along with Proteinase K and RNase treatment, genomic DNA was extracted from over 5 PBMC specimens and some ten flash-frozen tumor specimens.

TCR beta CDR3 regions were amplified from genomic DNA using the immunoSEQ hsTCRB kit. An Illumina HiSeq system was used to carry out high-throughput TRB CDR3 sequencing. The paper's processing steps were these. The immunoSEQ software was used to analyze sequencing reads, and nonproductive sequences containing premature stops or frame-shifts were excluded. Repertoire clonality was computed as one minus Shannon entropy normalized by log2 of the number of unique productive sequences. Imported from immuneACCESS, the table was reduced by TCRdb to in-frame sequences with V and J called. These copies leave out some clones; in studies compared against another copy, an unresolved V gene accounts for under half, and the cause of the remainder is not known. V, J and clone size derive from that table, while D and trimming were established from the DNA sequence. The sample table holds 5,600 or so clones, of which approximately 67% were seen once. The ten largest clones take up roughly 10% of the sample.

This entry belongs to a study of T cells in pancreatic ductal adenocarcinoma (dated by TCRdb to the late 2010s). With regard to the full study: The work assessed suppressive cells as well as CD8+ T cells infiltrating resected pancreatic ductal adenocarcinoma, measuring their numbers, locations, and properties, in order to shed light on the adaptive T-cell response that occurs naturally. Overall study results and their limits: Since most people with pancreatic cancer show up with disease that cannot be operated on, the resected cohort was biased toward the minority who had early-stage disease. More total productive templates and around 7.2-fold more unique clonotypes were found in blood samples than in tumor samples. T-cell clonality showed no significant difference between tumor and blood, with a mean clonality of roughly 0.11 in tumors and approximately 0.078 in blood. Comparisons of clonality between tumor and blood may be biased because tumors are enriched in CD45RO+ effector T cells rather than naive T cells, which biases the comparison toward lower diversity.

The clonotype was recovered from a human donor with pancreatic ductal adenocarcinoma. The rearrangement combines TRBV11-1 with TRBJ2-7; a stretch of 7 junction bases matches TRBD1. Sequencing was done on a sample of pancreatic tumor tissue. The CDR3 has the sequence CASSLTGQGAYEQYF. The nucleotides read TGTGCCAGCAGCTTAACGGGGCAGGGGGCCTACGAGCAGTACTTC. The reference TRBV11-1 and TRBJ2-7 proteins fill in what lies around the CDR3, so the full variable domain reads EAEVAQSPRYKITEKSQAVAFWCDPISGHATLYWYRQILGQGPELLVQFQDESVVDDSQLPKDRFSAERLKGVDSTLKIQPAELGDSAMYLCASSLTGQGAYEQYFGPGTRLTVT.